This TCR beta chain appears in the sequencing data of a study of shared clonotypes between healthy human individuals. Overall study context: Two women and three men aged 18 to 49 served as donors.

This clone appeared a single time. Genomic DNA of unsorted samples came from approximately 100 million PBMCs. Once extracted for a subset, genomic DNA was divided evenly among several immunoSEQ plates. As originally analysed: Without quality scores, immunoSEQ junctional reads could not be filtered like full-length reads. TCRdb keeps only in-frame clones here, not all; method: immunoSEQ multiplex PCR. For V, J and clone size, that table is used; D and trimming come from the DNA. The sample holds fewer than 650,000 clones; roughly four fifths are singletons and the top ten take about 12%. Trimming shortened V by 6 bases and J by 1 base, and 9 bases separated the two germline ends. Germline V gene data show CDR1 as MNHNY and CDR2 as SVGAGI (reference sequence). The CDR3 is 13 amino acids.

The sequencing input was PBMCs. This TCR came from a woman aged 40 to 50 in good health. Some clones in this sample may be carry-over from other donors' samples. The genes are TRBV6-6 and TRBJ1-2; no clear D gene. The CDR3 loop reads CASRLDLNYGYTF. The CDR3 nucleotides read TGTGCCAGCAGATTGGACCTTAACTATGGCTACACCTTC.